This is a list of T cell receptor beta chains from one sample in a study of T cell responses to AZD1222 COVID-19 vaccine. TCRdb's copy holds only in-frame clones and misses some; the assay was immunoSEQ multiplex PCR. The sample yields 120,000 or so clones, over 80% seen once. Here the sequenced sample was peripheral blood, taken on day 0 of AZD1222 vaccination. The origin of the receptors is an adult in good health. CDR3s include the opening cysteine and the closing phenylalanine or tryptophan. A D gene is named only where the DNA matches it firmly. Clone size is shown for a subset of rows, as once, few, many or a class of expanded clone.

abundance: -; v_gene: TRBV11-2; j_gene: TRBJ2-7; d_gene: -; CDR3aa: CASSPLKGYSYEQYF; CDR3nt: TGTGCCAGCAGTCCTCTCAAGGGGTACTCCTACGAGCAGTACTTC
abundance: few; v_gene: TRBV12-3/TRBV12-4; j_gene: TRBJ1-2; d_gene: -; CDR3aa: CASSLRQNYGYTF; CDR3nt: TGTGCCAGCAGTTTGAGACAGAACTATGGCTACACCTTC
abundance: -; v_gene: TRBV7-3; j_gene: TRBJ1-6; d_gene: -; CDR3aa: CASSLGGADNSPLHF; CDR3nt: TGTGCCAGCAGCTTAGGGGGGGCAGATAATTCACCCCTCCACTTT
abundance: -; v_gene: TRBV29-1; j_gene: TRBJ1-5; d_gene: -; CDR3aa: CSVARGGNQPQHF; CDR3nt: TGCAGCGTTGCCCGAGGGGGCAATCAGCCCCAGCATTTT
abundance: -; v_gene: TRBV4-1; j_gene: TRBJ1-6; d_gene: -; CDR3aa: CASSREGGGAYNSPLHF; CDR3nt: TGCGCCAGCAGCCGAGAGGGAGGAGGCGCCTATAATTCACCCCTCCACTTT
abundance: -; v_gene: TRBV11-2; j_gene: TRBJ2-5; d_gene: -; CDR3aa: CASSLPGEETQYF; CDR3nt: TGTGCCAGCAGCTTACCGGGGGAAGAGACCCAGTACTTC
abundance: -; v_gene: TRBV10-2; j_gene: TRBJ1-5; d_gene: -; CDR3aa: CASSESKLNQPQHF; CDR3nt: TGCGCCAGCAGTGAGTCGAAGCTTAATCAGCCCCAGCATTTT
abundance: -; v_gene: TRBV10-3; j_gene: TRBJ2-7; d_gene: TRBD2; CDR3aa: CAIRGGTSKGYEQYF; CDR3nt: TGTGCCATCAGGGGGGGGACTAGCAAGGGATACGAGCAGTACTTC
abundance: -; v_gene: TRBV29-1; j_gene: TRBJ2-7; d_gene: -; CDR3aa: CSVEDYSPGQVYF; CDR3nt: TGCAGCGTTGAAGATTATTCCCCAGGGCAGGTGTACTTC
abundance: once; v_gene: TRBV18; j_gene: TRBJ1-2; d_gene: TRBD1; CDR3aa: CASSPDPTGNYGYTF; CDR3nt: TGTGCCAGCTCACCCGACCCGACAGGGAACTATGGCTACACCTTC
abundance: -; v_gene: TRBV28; j_gene: TRBJ1-5; d_gene: -; CDR3aa: CASRGSQPQHF; CDR3nt: TGTGCCAGTCGGGGGTCCCAGCCCCAGCATTTT
abundance: -; v_gene: TRBV7-2; j_gene: TRBJ2-2; d_gene: TRBD1; CDR3aa: CASSSQGAVNTGELFF; CDR3nt: TGTGCCAGCAGCTCGCAGGGGGCCGTGAACACCGGGGAGCTGTTTTTT
abundance: -; v_gene: TRBV2; j_gene: TRBJ1-2; d_gene: -; CDR3aa: CASSDQVGYGYTF; CDR3nt: TGTGCCAGCAGTGATCAAGTAGGCTATGGCTACACCTTC
abundance: -; v_gene: TRBV30; j_gene: TRBJ1-5; d_gene: -; CDR3aa: CAWRGRADQPQHF; CDR3nt: TGTGCCTGGCGGGGGAGGGCAGATCAGCCCCAGCATTTT
abundance: -; v_gene: TRBV6-5; j_gene: TRBJ1-1; d_gene: -; CDR3aa: CASRSIYRDTEAFF; CDR3nt: TGTGCCAGCAGATCCATATACAGGGACACTGAAGCTTTCTTT
abundance: -; v_gene: TRBV5-1; j_gene: TRBJ1-3; d_gene: -; CDR3aa: CASSDQSGGNTIYF; CDR3nt: TGCGCCAGCAGCGACCAATCTGGGGGAAACACCATATATTTT
abundance: -; v_gene: TRBV27; j_gene: TRBJ1-1; d_gene: -; CDR3aa: CASSLWTQMNTEAFF; CDR3nt: TGTGCCAGCAGTTTATGGACACAGATGAACACTGAAGCTTTCTTT
abundance: -; v_gene: TRBV28; j_gene: TRBJ1-1; d_gene: -; CDR3aa: CASSLRGGNTEAFF; CDR3nt: TGTGCCAGCAGTTTGCGTGGGGGGAACACTGAAGCTTTCTTT
abundance: few; v_gene: TRBV5-1; j_gene: TRBJ2-3; d_gene: -; CDR3aa: CASTNTDTQYF; CDR3nt: TGCGCCAGTACGAACACAGATACGCAGTATTTT
abundance: -; v_gene: TRBV6-2/TRBV6-3; j_gene: TRBJ2-1; d_gene: TRBD1; CDR3aa: CASSGPGTGRNEQFF; CDR3nt: TGTGCCAGCAGTGGCCCCGGGACAGGCCGCAATGAGCAGTTCTTC
abundance: -; v_gene: TRBV18; j_gene: TRBJ2-3; d_gene: -; CDR3aa: CASSQDATDTDTQYF; CDR3nt: TGTGCCAGCTCTCAGGACGCCACCGACACAGATACGCAGTATTTT
abundance: -; v_gene: TRBV19; j_gene: TRBJ1-5; d_gene: -; CDR3aa: CASSLGPHQPQHF; CDR3nt: TGTGCCAGTAGTTTGGGCCCCCACCAGCCCCAGCATTTT
abundance: -; v_gene: TRBV18; j_gene: TRBJ1-5; d_gene: TRBD1; CDR3aa: CASSPDRARDQPQHF; CDR3nt: TGTGCCAGCTCACCTGACAGGGCGAGGGACCAGCCCCAGCATTTT
abundance: -; v_gene: TRBV12-3/TRBV12-4; j_gene: TRBJ1-6; d_gene: -; CDR3aa: CASRDLAPAPLHF; CDR3nt: TGTGCCAGCAGGGACCTTGCGCCGGCCCCCCTCCACTTT
abundance: -; v_gene: TRBV12-3/TRBV12-4; j_gene: TRBJ1-2; d_gene: TRBD1; CDR3aa: CASSARQGGGYTF; CDR3nt: TGTGCCAGCAGTGCCCGACAGGGTGGCGGCTACACCTTC
abundance: -; v_gene: TRBV6-6; j_gene: TRBJ2-1; d_gene: -; CDR3aa: CASSPDSSYNEQFF; CDR3nt: TGTGCCAGCAGTCCTGACAGCTCCTACAATGAGCAGTTCTTC
abundance: -; v_gene: TRBV29-1; j_gene: TRBJ2-7; d_gene: -; CDR3aa: CSVSRQDEQYF; CDR3nt: TGCAGCGTTTCCCGACAGGACGAGCAGTACTTC
abundance: -; v_gene: TRBV5-6; j_gene: TRBJ1-5; d_gene: TRBD1; CDR3aa: CASSLERDRTLQPQHF; CDR3nt: TGTGCCAGCAGCTTGGAGCGGGACAGGACTCTTCAGCCCCAGCATTTT
abundance: -; v_gene: TRBV28; j_gene: TRBJ2-7; d_gene: -; CDR3aa: CASRVQGSSYEQYF; CDR3nt: TGTGCCAGCAGGGTGCAGGGGAGCTCCTACGAGCAGTACTTC
abundance: -; v_gene: TRBV27; j_gene: TRBJ1-5; d_gene: TRBD1; CDR3aa: CASSQTRQGARRNQPQHF; CDR3nt: TGTGCCAGCAGTCAGACCCGACAGGGGGCGAGACGAAATCAGCCCCAGCATTTT
abundance: -; v_gene: TRBV28; j_gene: TRBJ2-2; d_gene: -; CDR3aa: CASSLEGFNTGELFF; CDR3nt: TGTGCCAGCAGTTTAGAAGGGTTCAACACCGGGGAGCTGTTTTTT
abundance: -; v_gene: TRBV6-5; j_gene: TRBJ2-5; d_gene: -; CDR3aa: CASSRTGTLGETQYF; CDR3nt: TGTGCCAGCAGTCGAACAGGAACCTTGGGAGAGACCCAGTACTTC
abundance: -; v_gene: TRBV29-1; j_gene: TRBJ1-1; d_gene: -; CDR3aa: CSVAGGMNTEAFF; CDR3nt: TGCAGCGTTGCAGGCGGGATGAACACTGAAGCTTTCTTT
abundance: -; v_gene: TRBV30; j_gene: TRBJ2-2; d_gene: -; CDR3aa: CAWSVGGRNTGELFF; CDR3nt: TGTGCCTGGAGTGTAGGTGGCAGGAACACCGGGGAGCTGTTTTTT
abundance: -; v_gene: TRBV29-1; j_gene: TRBJ2-1; d_gene: TRBD2; CDR3aa: CSQSRGDWRYNEQFF; CDR3nt: TGCAGCCAATCCCGGGGGGATTGGCGATACAATGAGCAGTTCTTC
abundance: -; v_gene: TRBV27; j_gene: TRBJ2-3; d_gene: TRBD1; CDR3aa: CASSSDRGRFLSGAQYF; CDR3nt: TGTGCCAGCAGTTCTGACAGGGGGCGATTCCTTTCTGGGGCGCAGTATTTT
abundance: once; v_gene: TRBV5-1; j_gene: TRBJ2-5; d_gene: TRBD2; CDR3aa: CASSLAGTSQETQYF; CDR3nt: TGCGCCAGCAGCTTGGCCGGGACTAGCCAAGAGACCCAGTACTTC
abundance: -; v_gene: TRBV5-4; j_gene: TRBJ2-1; d_gene: -; CDR3aa: CASEGRGANEQFF; CDR3nt: TGTGCCAGTGAGGGACGGGGGGCCAATGAGCAGTTCTTC
abundance: -; v_gene: TRBV6-5; j_gene: TRBJ1-2; d_gene: -; CDR3aa: CASRVTAYGYTF; CDR3nt: TGTGCCAGCAGGGTGACAGCGTATGGCTACACCTTC
abundance: -; v_gene: TRBV28; j_gene: TRBJ2-7; d_gene: TRBD1; CDR3aa: CASSPWGTGMYEQYF; CDR3nt: TGTGCCAGCAGTCCCTGGGGGACAGGGATGTACGAGCAGTACTTC
abundance: -; v_gene: TRBV7-9; j_gene: TRBJ2-3; d_gene: -; CDR3aa: CASSKNTDTQYF; CDR3nt: TGTGCCAGCAGCAAGAATACAGATACGCAGTATTTT
abundance: -; v_gene: TRBV19; j_gene: TRBJ1-5; d_gene: -; CDR3aa: CASSTQGEGNQPQHF; CDR3nt: TGTGCCAGTAGTACCCAGGGAGAGGGCAATCAGCCCCAGCATTTT
abundance: -; v_gene: TRBV4-3; j_gene: TRBJ1-4; d_gene: -; CDR3aa: CASSQVGQADEKLFF; CDR3nt: TGCGCCAGCAGCCAAGTGGGGCAGGCTGATGAAAAACTGTTTTTT
abundance: -; v_gene: TRBV9; j_gene: TRBJ1-2; d_gene: TRBD1; CDR3aa: CASSVGGQVYGYTF; CDR3nt: TGTGCCAGCAGCGTAGGGGGACAGGTCTATGGCTACACCTTC
abundance: -; v_gene: TRBV6-4; j_gene: TRBJ2-1; d_gene: TRBD2; CDR3aa: CASSLLAGGPNEQFF; CDR3nt: TGTGCCAGCAGTCTACTAGCGGGAGGGCCCAATGAGCAGTTCTTC
abundance: -; v_gene: TRBV6-5; j_gene: TRBJ1-2; d_gene: -; CDR3aa: CASSRTREGGYTF; CDR3nt: TGTGCCAGCAGCCGGACCAGGGAGGGCGGCTACACCTTC
abundance: -; v_gene: TRBV7-6; j_gene: TRBJ2-3; d_gene: -; CDR3aa: CASSLYQADTQYF; CDR3nt: TGTGCCAGCAGCTTATATCAGGCAGATACGCAGTATTTT
abundance: -; v_gene: TRBV10-3; j_gene: TRBJ1-5; d_gene: -; CDR3aa: CAISGSTGDNQPQHF; CDR3nt: TGTGCCATCAGTGGCTCGACAGGTGACAATCAGCCCCAGCATTTT
abundance: once; v_gene: TRBV30; j_gene: TRBJ1-1; d_gene: -; CDR3aa: CAWSVWPTKSRVEAFF; CDR3nt: TGTGCCTGGAGTGTATGGCCCACCAAGTCACGCGTCGAAGCTTTCTTT
abundance: -; v_gene: TRBV2; j_gene: TRBJ1-6; d_gene: -; CDR3aa: CASTQGPGSPLHF; CDR3nt: TGTGCCAGCACTCAGGGGCCTGGGTCACCCCTCCACTTT
abundance: -; v_gene: TRBV3-1/TRBV3-2; j_gene: TRBJ1-3; d_gene: -; CDR3aa: CASSQGGAGNTIYF; CDR3nt: TGTGCCAGCAGCCAAGGAGGGGCTGGAAACACCATATATTTT
abundance: -; v_gene: TRBV6-5; j_gene: TRBJ1-5; d_gene: -; CDR3aa: CASIKIQGRGQPQHF; CDR3nt: TGTGCCAGCATTAAGATACAGGGTAGGGGTCAGCCCCAGCATTTT
abundance: once; v_gene: TRBV7-9; j_gene: TRBJ1-2; d_gene: TRBD1; CDR3aa: CASSSAGQVNGYTF; CDR3nt: TGTGCCAGCAGCTCCGCGGGACAGGTCAATGGCTACACCTTC
abundance: -; v_gene: TRBV24-1; j_gene: TRBJ2-5; d_gene: -; CDR3aa: CATSDTSRGETQYF; CDR3nt: TGTGCCACCAGTGACACATCCCGGGGAGAGACCCAGTACTTC
abundance: -; v_gene: TRBV6-5; j_gene: TRBJ1-3; d_gene: -; CDR3aa: CASSPYGGNTIYF; CDR3nt: TGTGCCAGCAGTCCCTATGGGGGAAACACCATATATTTT